The 7 T cell receptor beta chains reported below all come from one sample, sequenced in a study of cytomegalovirus exposure and HLA in healthy donors. Use of 60 Vbeta and 13 Jbeta primers characterized the PCR. TCRdb's copy holds only in-frame clones and misses some; the assay was immunoSEQ multiplex PCR. This repertoire includes roughly 30,000 clones. Sequenced input: PBMCs. The receptors come from a woman aged 40-49 years in good health and CMV-seropositive.

The gene calls are TRBV6-6 and TRBJ2-3; D not certain. The CDR3 has 13 residues. The V gene lost 10 bases and the J gene lost 4 bases, with 15 bases spanning the gap. In germline, CDR1 is MNHNY, CDR2 SVGAGI (reference sequence). The chain's CDR3 is CATKRRPSDTQYF. Written as DNA, the CDR3 is TGTGCCACCAAAAGGAGACCATCAGATACGCAGTATTTT.

The chain joins TRBV5-6 to TRBJ2-2; D unresolved. Germline V gives CDR1 SGHDT, CDR2 YYEEEE. The CDR3 extends over 13 amino acids. Trimming cost V 4 bases and J 5 bases, with 9 bases left between them. CDR3 bases: TGTGCCAGCAGCCCTGACACAACCGGGGAGCTGTTTTTT. It specifies CASSPDTTGELFF.

The J gene is TRBJ2-7, the V gene TRBV5-1, with D possibly being TRBD2 (6 bases). Trimming removed 3 bases from V and 3 bases from J, with 13 bases in between. The CDR3 totals 14 residues. CDR1 and CDR2 (germline): SGHRS, YFSETQ. The CDR3 is CASSSKVGGYEQYF. Written as DNA, the CDR3 is TGCGCCAGCAGCTCAAAGGTGGGGGGCTACGAGCAGTACTTC. The variable domain in full, with the rest retrieved from reference TRBV5-1 and TRBJ2-7, is KAGVTQTPRYLIKTRGQQVTLSCSPISGHRSVSWYQQTPGQGLQFLFEYFSETQRNKGNFPGRFSGRQFSNSRSEMNVSTLELGDSALYLCASSSKVGGYEQYFGPGTRLTVT.

This CDR3 is CASSPAGTGAYEQYF. CDR3 nucleotide sequence: TGTGCCAGCAGCCCAGCAGGGACAGGTGCCTACGAGCAGTACTTC. The chain couples TRBV4-2 to TRBJ2-7; 8 nucleotides agree with TRBD1. The V gene end was trimmed by 4 bases and the J gene end by 2 bases; junction bases not matched to a gene: 7. Looked up from germline, CDR1 is LGHNA and CDR2 is YNFKEQ. The CDR3 loop spans 15 amino acids.

The genes are TRBV30 and TRBJ2-7; 8 positions agree with TRBD1. CDR3 length equals 13 residues. CDR1 GTSNPN and CDR2 SVGIG come from the germline V gene (reference sequence). V lost 3 bases and J lost 2; bases outside the gene matches: 3. CDR3: CAWRQGGTYEQYF. The CDR3 DNA reads TGTGCCTGGAGACAGGGGGGTACCTACGAGCAGTACTTC.

This rearrangement joins TRBV6-6 to TRBJ2-1, with 9 bases aligning to TRBD2. Per the germline V gene, CDR1 is MNHNY and CDR2 is SVGAGI (reference sequence). This CDR3 contains 15 residues. After removal of 6 bases from V and 9 bases from J, the junction contained 12 bases not matched to a gene. CDR3 DNA sequence: TGTGCCAGCAGGCCTCTAGCGGGAAGGTGGGGTGAGCAGTTCTTC. Amino acids: CASRPLAGRWGEQFF.

The gene calls are TRBV9 and TRBJ2-3; 8 positions agree with TRBD2. The CDR3 covers 16 residues. Germline CDR1 reads SGDLS; CDR2 reads YYNGEE. J gave up 2 bases and V 3 bases, and 8 bases lay outside the gene matches. DNA of the CDR3: TGTGCCAGCAGCGATGGGGGACTAGGAGTCACAGATACGCAGTATTTT. It encodes CASSDGGLGVTDTQYF.